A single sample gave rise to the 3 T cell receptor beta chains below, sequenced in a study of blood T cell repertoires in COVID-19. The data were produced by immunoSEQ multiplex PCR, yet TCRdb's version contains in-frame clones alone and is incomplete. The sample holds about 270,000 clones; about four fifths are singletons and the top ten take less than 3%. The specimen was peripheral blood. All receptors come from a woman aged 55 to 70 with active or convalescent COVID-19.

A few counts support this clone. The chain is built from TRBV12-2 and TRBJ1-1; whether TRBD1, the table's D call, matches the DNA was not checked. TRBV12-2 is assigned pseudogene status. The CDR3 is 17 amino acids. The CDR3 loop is CASRLARRTGGDTEAFF. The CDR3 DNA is TGTGCAAGTCGCTTAGCGCGGAGGACAGGGGGTGACACTGAAGCTTTCTTT.

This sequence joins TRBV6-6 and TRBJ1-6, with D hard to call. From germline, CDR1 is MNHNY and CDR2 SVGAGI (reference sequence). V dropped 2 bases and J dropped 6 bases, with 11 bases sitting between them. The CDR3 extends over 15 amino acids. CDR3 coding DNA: TGTGCCAGCAGTTACCGTAAAGGAGGTAATTCACCCCTCCACTTT. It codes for CASSYRKGGNSPLHF.

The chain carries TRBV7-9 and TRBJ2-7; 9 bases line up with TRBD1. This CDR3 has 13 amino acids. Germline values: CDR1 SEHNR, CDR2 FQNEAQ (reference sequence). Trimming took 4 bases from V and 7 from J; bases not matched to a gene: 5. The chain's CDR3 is CASSWTGDREQYF. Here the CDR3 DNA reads TGTGCCAGCAGCTGGACAGGGGATAGGGAGCAGTACTTC.